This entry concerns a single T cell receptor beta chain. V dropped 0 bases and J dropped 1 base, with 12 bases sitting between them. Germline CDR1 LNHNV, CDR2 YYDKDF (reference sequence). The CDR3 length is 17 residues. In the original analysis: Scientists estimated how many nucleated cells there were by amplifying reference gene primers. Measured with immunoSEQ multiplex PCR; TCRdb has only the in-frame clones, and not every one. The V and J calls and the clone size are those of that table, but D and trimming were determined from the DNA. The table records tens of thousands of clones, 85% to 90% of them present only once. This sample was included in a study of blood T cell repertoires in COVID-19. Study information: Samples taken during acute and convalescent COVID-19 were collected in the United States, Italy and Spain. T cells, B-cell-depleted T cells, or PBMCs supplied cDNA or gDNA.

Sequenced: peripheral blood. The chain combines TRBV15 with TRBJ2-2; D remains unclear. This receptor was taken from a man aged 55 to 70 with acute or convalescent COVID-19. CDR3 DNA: TGTGCCACCAGCAGAGATCCGTCCAGGCGGAACACCGGGGAGCTGTTTTTT. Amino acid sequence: CATSRDPSRRNTGELFF.